This TCR beta chain was observed in a study of a mutant IDH1 vaccine in newly diagnosed glioma. Across the whole study: Every participant had undergone radiotherapy, temozolomide, or both before, and most underwent both.

Study results and caveats: Immune responses induced by vaccination arose in 93.3% of the patients.

Specified time point: week 11, during vaccination. A 20-mer mutant IDH1 peptide at 300 ug was injected subcutaneously with topical imiquimod. V was shortened by 5 bases and J by 7 bases, with 8 bases between the two germline ends. Germline V gene data show CDR1 as MNHEY and CDR2 as SVGAGI. The CDR3 has 12 residues. Comments on this clone: What it binds is unknown.

The method was immunoSEQ multiplex PCR; TCRdb's version includes in-frame clones alone and lacks a portion of them. The sample lists approximately 24,000 clones, around 82% occurring once. The V gene is TRBV6-5, the J gene TRBJ1-4, with D unresolved. Specimen: PBMCs, collected from a glioma patient whose treatment included an IDH1 peptide vaccine. The clonotype originates from a woman aged 18-29 years with glioma. CDR3 residues: CASSKAGEKLFF. CDR3 nucleotides: TGTGCCAGCAGTAAAGCGGGTGAAAAACTGTTTTTT.